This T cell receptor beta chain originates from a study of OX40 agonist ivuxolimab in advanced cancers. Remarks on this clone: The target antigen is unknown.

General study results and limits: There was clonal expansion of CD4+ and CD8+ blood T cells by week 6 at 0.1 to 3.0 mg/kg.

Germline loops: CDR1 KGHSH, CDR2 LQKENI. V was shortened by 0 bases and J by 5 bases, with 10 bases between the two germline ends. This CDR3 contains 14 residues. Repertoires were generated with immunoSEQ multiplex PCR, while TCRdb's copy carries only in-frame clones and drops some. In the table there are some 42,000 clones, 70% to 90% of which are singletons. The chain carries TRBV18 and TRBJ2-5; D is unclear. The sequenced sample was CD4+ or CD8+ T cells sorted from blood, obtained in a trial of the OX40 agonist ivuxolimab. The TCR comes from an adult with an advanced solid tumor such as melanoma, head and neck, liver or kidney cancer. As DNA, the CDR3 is TGTGCCAGCTCACCACCGGGCCGAAAGGAGACCCAGTACTTC. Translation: CASSPPGRKETQYF.